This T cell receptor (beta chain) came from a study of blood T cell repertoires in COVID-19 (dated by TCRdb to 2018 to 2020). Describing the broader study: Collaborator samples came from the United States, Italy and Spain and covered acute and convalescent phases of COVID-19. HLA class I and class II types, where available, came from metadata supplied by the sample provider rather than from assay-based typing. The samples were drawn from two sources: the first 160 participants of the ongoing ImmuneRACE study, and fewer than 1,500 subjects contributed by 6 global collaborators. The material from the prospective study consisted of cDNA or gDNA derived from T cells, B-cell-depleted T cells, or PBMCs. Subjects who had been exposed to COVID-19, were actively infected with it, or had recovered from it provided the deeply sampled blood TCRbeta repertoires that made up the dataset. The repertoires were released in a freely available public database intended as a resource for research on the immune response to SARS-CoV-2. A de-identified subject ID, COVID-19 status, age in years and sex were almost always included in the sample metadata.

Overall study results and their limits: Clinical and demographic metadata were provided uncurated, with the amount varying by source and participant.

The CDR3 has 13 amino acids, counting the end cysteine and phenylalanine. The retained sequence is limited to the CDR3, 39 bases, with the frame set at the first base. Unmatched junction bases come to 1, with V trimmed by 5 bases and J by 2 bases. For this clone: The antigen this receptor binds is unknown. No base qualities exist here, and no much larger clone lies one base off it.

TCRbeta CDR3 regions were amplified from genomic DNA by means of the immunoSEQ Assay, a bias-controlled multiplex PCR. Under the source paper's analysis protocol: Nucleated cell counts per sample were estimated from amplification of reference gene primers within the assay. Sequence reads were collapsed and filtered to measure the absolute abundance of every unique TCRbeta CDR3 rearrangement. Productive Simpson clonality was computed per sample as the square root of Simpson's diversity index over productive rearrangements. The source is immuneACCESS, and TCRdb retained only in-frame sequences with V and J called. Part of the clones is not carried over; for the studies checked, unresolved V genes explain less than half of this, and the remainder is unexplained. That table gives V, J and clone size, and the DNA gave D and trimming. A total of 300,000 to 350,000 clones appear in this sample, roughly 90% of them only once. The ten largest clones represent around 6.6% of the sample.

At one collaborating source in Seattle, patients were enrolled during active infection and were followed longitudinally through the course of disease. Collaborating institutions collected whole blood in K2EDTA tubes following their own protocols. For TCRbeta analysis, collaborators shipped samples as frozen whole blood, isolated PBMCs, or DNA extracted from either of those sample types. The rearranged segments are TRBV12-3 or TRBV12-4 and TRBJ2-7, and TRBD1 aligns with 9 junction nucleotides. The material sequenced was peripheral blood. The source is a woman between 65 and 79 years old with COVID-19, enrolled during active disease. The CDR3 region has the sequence CASSRDRAYEQYF. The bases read TGTGCCAGCAGTCGGGACAGGGCCTACGAGCAGTACTTC.